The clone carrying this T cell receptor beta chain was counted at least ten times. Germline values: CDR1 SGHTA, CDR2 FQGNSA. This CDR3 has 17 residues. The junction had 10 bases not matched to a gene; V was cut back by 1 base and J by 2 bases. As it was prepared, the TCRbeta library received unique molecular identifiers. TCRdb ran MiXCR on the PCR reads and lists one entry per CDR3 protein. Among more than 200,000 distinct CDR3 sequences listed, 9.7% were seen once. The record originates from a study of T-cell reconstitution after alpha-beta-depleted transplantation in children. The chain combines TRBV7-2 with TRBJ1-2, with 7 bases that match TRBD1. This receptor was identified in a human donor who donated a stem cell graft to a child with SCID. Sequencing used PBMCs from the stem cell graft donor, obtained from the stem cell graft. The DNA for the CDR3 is TGTGCCAGCAGCTTAGTGGAGTGGCAGGGGGGGAACTATGGCTACACCTTC. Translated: CASSLVEWQGGNYGYTF.